What follows are 28 T cell receptor beta chains derived from one specimen sequenced in a study of cytomegalovirus exposure and HLA in healthy donors. Profiled with immunoSEQ multiplex PCR; TCRdb holds only in-frame clones, not every one. The sample includes 150,000 to 160,000 clones, around nine tenths of them seen just once. The sequencing input was PBMCs. Receptors were obtained from a man aged 18 to 29 in good health and CMV-seropositive.

This rearrangement joins TRBV10-2 to TRBJ1-1; 7 nucleotides align to TRBD1. The CDR3 loop spans 12 amino acids. The germline CDR1 and CDR2 sequences are WSHSY and SAAADI. Trimming cost V 7 bases and J 5 bases; bases outside gene matches: 4. The CDR3, as DNA: TGCGCCAGCAAACAGGGGAGGACTGAAGCTTTCTTT. Translating it yields CASKQGRTEAFF.

The genes are TRBV5-1 and TRBJ1-1, with D unresolved. The V and J ends lost 5 bases and 1 base respectively, with 12 bases between them. This CDR3 has 14 amino acids. Germline loops: CDR1 SGHRS, CDR2 YFSETQ. Here the CDR3 reads CASRLNNGNTEAFF. For the CDR3, the DNA is TGCGCCAGCAGACTTAATAACGGGAACACTGAAGCTTTCTTT.

The CDR3 sequence: CAISPQGGDQPQHF. The CDR3 DNA sequence: TGTGCCATCAGTCCACAGGGCGGCGATCAGCCCCAGCATTTT. V gene TRBV10-3 combines with J gene TRBJ1-5; tentatively, D is TRBD1 (6 bases). The CDR3 runs to 14 residues. From germline, CDR1 is ENHRY and CDR2 SYGVKD. V shed 5 bases and J shed 5 bases, with 13 bases lying between them.

This chain uses TRBV11-2 with TRBJ2-3, with 11 bases matching TRBD2. The CDR3 length is 16 residues. After removal of 5 bases from V and 2 bases from J, the junction contained 6 bases not matched to a gene. Germline V CDR1 and CDR2: SGHAT, FQNNGV. The CDR3 DNA is TGTGCCAGCAGCACCTTAGCGGGAGGGACCACAGATACGCAGTATTTT. It is translated as CASSTLAGGTTDTQYF.

This clone was seen just once. The J gene is TRBJ2-5, the V gene TRBV30; D perhaps matches TRBD2 (6 bases). Judging by the DNA end, TRBJ2-7 fits better; the J call may be wrong. The CDR3 length is 13 residues. Germline V gene data show CDR1 as GTSNPN and CDR2 as SVGIG (reference sequence). CDR3 DNA sequence: TGTGCCTGGCCCCAGGAGGGTTCCTACGAGCAGTACTTC. It translates to CAWPQEGSYEQYF.

This clone was recorded a few times. This chain joins TRBV29-1 and TRBJ1-6; no clear D. V shed 4 bases and J shed 9 bases, with 7 bases lying between them. The CDR3 is 11 amino acids. Germline values: CDR1 SQVTM, CDR2 ANQGSEA. The CDR3 DNA reads as TGCAGCGTTGGGGAGTCTTCACCCCTCCACTTT. Amino acids: CSVGESSPLHF. Looking up the rest from reference TRBV29-1 and TRBJ1-6 gives the full variable domain: SAVISQKPSRDICQRGTSLTIQCQVDSQVTMMFWYRQQPGQSLTLIATANQGSEATYESGFVIDKFPISRPNLTFSTLTVSNMSPEDSSIYLCSVGESSPLHFGNGTRLTVT.

This chain joins TRBV30 and TRBJ2-5, with TRBD1 as a possible D gene (5 bases). In germline, CDR1 is GTSNPN, CDR2 SVGIG (reference sequence). CDR3 length equals 15 residues. V dropped 2 bases and J dropped 2 bases, with 15 bases sitting between them. CDR3 DNA: TGTGCCTGGAGTAGGGGCAGTGAGTGGCAAGAGACCCAGTACTTC. It is translated as CAWSRGSEWQETQYF.

This chain uses TRBV4-1 with TRBJ2-2, with 9 bases matching TRBD2. Trimming took 1 base from V and 3 from J; bases not matched to a gene: 6. Germline V gives CDR1 MGHRA, CDR2 YSYEKL. This CDR3 contains 17 residues. CDR3 DNA: TGCGCCAGCAGCCAAGGTCTAGCGGGGATCTACACCGGGGAGCTGTTTTTT. Protein: CASSQGLAGIYTGELFF.

V is TRBV21-1 and J is TRBJ1-6; TRBD1 is taken as the D call from the table, unchecked against the DNA. TRBV21-1 is annotated as a pseudogene. The CDR3 length is 16 residues. The CDR3 nucleotides are TGTGCCAGCAGCAAAGTTAGGACAGGGGCTCCTTCACCCCTCCACTTT. It yields the protein CASSKVRTGAPSPLHF.

This rearrangement joins TRBV7-8 to TRBJ2-3; D may be TRBD1 (5 bases). V gave up 3 bases and J gave up 4 bases, with 5 bases separating them. Germline loops: CDR1 SGHVS, CDR2 FQNEAQ. The CDR3 totals 12 residues. As DNA, the CDR3 is TGTGCCAGCAGCTTGGGGCCAGATACGCAGTATTTT. Translating gives CASSLGPDTQYF.

This chain links TRBV18 with TRBJ2-3; 15 bases line up with TRBD2. Trimming at V came to 3 bases and at J to 1 base, leaving 2 bases not matched to a gene. Germline-derived CDR1 and CDR2 are KGHSH and LQKENI. This CDR3 spans 17 amino acids. The CDR3 is CASSPGLAGGGTDTQYF. In DNA, the CDR3 is TGTGCCAGCTCACCGGGACTAGCGGGGGGCGGCACAGATACGCAGTATTTT.

The J gene is TRBJ1-1, the V gene TRBV27, with a tentative D call TRBD1 (5 bases). Germline V lookup: CDR1 MNHEY, CDR2 SMNVEV (reference sequence). The CDR3 contains 16 residues. The V end was cut by 5 bases, the J end by 2 bases, with 18 bases between. CDR3 loop: CASSPLPGQGNTEAFF. Written as DNA, the CDR3 is TGTGCCAGCAGTCCCCTCCCCGGGCAGGGAAACACTGAAGCTTTCTTT.

This clone has at least ten counts. The rearrangement joins TRBV6-5 to TRBJ2-3, with 10 nucleotides matching TRBD1. V lost 2 bases to trimming and J lost 5 bases; unmatched junction nucleotides: 7. Germline V gives CDR1 MNHEY, CDR2 SVGAGI. The CDR3 has 16 residues. As DNA, the CDR3 is TGTGCCAGCAGTTACGATGGGACAGGGGATATAGATACGCAGTATTTT. Its protein is CASSYDGTGDIDTQYF.

J is TRBJ1-4 and V is TRBV7-6; D may be TRBD1 (6 bases). The CDR3 spans 16 residues. Germline V gene sequence: CDR1 SGHVS, CDR2 FNYEAQ. V lost 5 bases, J lost 4 bases, and 17 bases lay in between. CDR3 residues: CASSQLGPGVNEKLFF. CDR3 coding DNA: TGTGCCAGCAGCCAACTCGGACCAGGGGTTAATGAAAAACTGTTTTTT.

This clone turned up a few times. The chain joins TRBV7-8 to TRBJ1-2, with unresolved D. The germline V gene encodes CDR1 SGHVS and CDR2 FQNEAQ. V lost 5 bases and J 2 bases, leaving 9 bases between the germline ends. The CDR3 contains 13 residues. The CDR3 loop reads CASSTVRNYGYTF. For the CDR3, the DNA is TGTGCCAGCAGCACTGTCCGGAACTATGGCTACACCTTC.

The chain uses TRBV5-4 and TRBJ2-3; 12 bases match TRBD2. Trimming cost V 4 bases and J 4 bases; bases outside gene matches: 4. Germline V gene lookup returns CDR1 SGHNT and CDR2 YYREEE (reference sequence). The CDR3 runs 15 residues. The CDR3 loop reads CASSQTSGRPDTQYF. DNA for the CDR3: TGTGCCAGCAGCCAAACTAGCGGGAGGCCAGATACGCAGTATTTT.

The rearrangement links TRBV7-9 to TRBJ2-3, with TRBD1 matching 7 bases. V trimming: 6 bases; J trimming: 11 bases; junction bases outside the gene matches: 11. CDR3 length: 13 residues. Germline loops: CDR1 SEHNR, CDR2 FQNEAQ (reference sequence). The CDR3 spells CASRSPRPGGQYF. CDR3 in DNA: TGTGCCAGCAGGTCCCCAAGGCCAGGGGGGCAGTATTTT.

The DNA of the CDR3 is TGTGCCAGCAGCTTAACGGGGGTCAACTATGGCTACACCTTC. It is translated as CASSLTGVNYGYTF. The V and J genes are TRBV7-9 and TRBJ1-2; maybe TRBD1 (5 bases). The germline V gene encodes CDR1 SEHNR and CDR2 FQNEAQ (reference sequence). With 2 bases removed from V and 2 bases from J, the gap between germline ends came to 9 bases. The CDR3 sequence is 14 residues long.

This chain joins TRBV5-3 and TRBJ2-3, with 7 bases matching TRBD1. TRBV5-3 is treated as an ORF (open reading frame) with a function not yet certain. The CDR3 is made up of 15 amino acids. The V and J ends lost 4 bases and 7 bases, in that order; junction bases with no gene match: 12. CDR3 residues: CARSGTGAGYYTQYF. In nucleotides, the CDR3 is TGTGCCAGAAGCGGTACAGGGGCCGGGTACTATACGCAGTATTTT.

The chain has TRBV7-7 and TRBJ2-1; TRBD2 aligns across 11 bases. Germline assignment: CDR1 SSHAT and CDR2 FNYEAQ (reference sequence). Trimming at V came to 3 bases and at J to 3 bases, leaving 4 bases not matched to a gene. The CDR3 is 16 residues long. The CDR3 protein is CASSFSSGGNYNEQFF. DNA of the CDR3: TGTGCCAGCAGCTTTTCTAGCGGGGGGAACTACAATGAGCAGTTCTTC.

V gene TRBV7-9 combines with J gene TRBJ1-1; D possibly corresponds to TRBD1 (6 bases). Germline V gene lookup returns CDR1 SEHNR and CDR2 FQNEAQ (reference sequence). The CDR3 has 15 amino acids. The V gene lost 4 bases and the J gene lost 1 base, with 13 bases spanning the gap. CDR3 sequence (DNA): TGTGCCAGCAGCTCCCCAGGGGTTGGGAACACTGAAGCTTTCTTT. Its translation: CASSSPGVGNTEAFF. The full variable domain, rest sourced from reference TRBV7-9 and TRBJ1-1, is DTGVSQNPRHKITKRGQNVTFRCDPISEHNRLYWYRQTLGQGPEFLTYFQNEAQLEKSRLLSDRFSAERPKGSFSTLEIQRTEQGDSAMYLCASSSPGVGNTEAFFGQGTRLTVV.

CDR3 nucleotide sequence: TGTGCCAGCAGCTCAGACAGGGAGGTGGTCTTAGATACGCAGTATTTT. Its translation: CASSSDREVVLDTQYF. V is TRBV7-9 and J is TRBJ2-3; tentatively, D is TRBD1 (7 bases). CDR3 length: 16 residues. Germline loops: CDR1 SEHNR, CDR2 FQNEAQ (reference sequence). Trimming removed 4 bases from V and 5 bases from J, with 19 bases in between.

This clone appeared a single time. The chain joins TRBV27 to TRBJ2-3; 7 nucleotides match TRBD2. Germline-derived CDR1 and CDR2 are MNHEY and SMNVEV (reference sequence). V dropped 4 bases and J dropped 5; count of bases not matched to a gene: 3. This CDR3 region has 13 residues. Here the CDR3 reads CASSSGLEDTQYF. CDR3 sequence (DNA): TGTGCCAGCAGTTCCGGACTAGAAGATACGCAGTATTTT.

This chain joins TRBV19 and TRBJ1-5, with a tentative D call TRBD1 (6 bases). CDR1 LNHDA and CDR2 SQIVND come from the germline V gene (reference sequence). The CDR3 loop spans 15 amino acids. With 8 bases removed from V and 4 bases from J, the gap between germline ends came to 18 bases. The CDR3 DNA is TGTGCCAGTGAGGCAGGGGCGGACTGGAATCAGCCCCAGCATTTT. Translation: CASEAGADWNQPQHF.

This chain connects TRBV7-2 to TRBJ1-1; TRBD1 agrees at 8 bases. This CDR3 has 15 amino acids. Germline V lookup: CDR1 SGHTA, CDR2 FQGNSA. With 1 base clipped from V and 8 bases from J, the junction kept 9 bases outside the gene matches. CDR3 nucleotides: TGTGCCAGCAGCTTAGACGCGACAGGGGTTCCGGAAGCTTTCTTT. Amino acid sequence: CASSLDATGVPEAFF.

The chain joins TRBV6-5 to TRBJ2-6; possibly TRBD1 for D (6 bases). This CDR3 spans 15 amino acids. V was trimmed by 2 bases and J by 4 bases, leaving 9 bases between them. Per germline, CDR1 MNHEY and CDR2 SVGAGI. CDR3 amino acids: CASSYGTSGANVLTF. CDR3 coding DNA: TGTGCCAGCAGTTACGGGACATCCGGGGCCAACGTCCTGACTTTC.

This chain joins TRBV6-5 and TRBJ1-5; D may be TRBD1 (5 bases). Germline assignment: CDR1 MNHEY and CDR2 SVGAGI. V lost 0 bases to trimming and J lost 0 bases, with 9 bases between them. The CDR3 spans 16 residues. CDR3 sequence: CASSYSGPYSNQPQHF. Here the CDR3 DNA reads TGTGCCAGCAGTTACTCGGGGCCTTATAGCAATCAGCCCCAGCATTTT.

The chain employs TRBV23-1 and TRBJ2-7; tentatively, D is TRBD2 (5 bases). TRBV23-1 is classed as an ORF, of uncertain function. This CDR3 has 16 residues. The V end was cut by 4 bases, the J end by 5 bases, with 21 bases between. The CDR3 protein is CASSPGRAGDSDEQYF. In DNA form, the CDR3 reads TGCGCCAGCAGTCCTGGCCGCGCAGGTGATAGCGACGAGCAGTACTTC.